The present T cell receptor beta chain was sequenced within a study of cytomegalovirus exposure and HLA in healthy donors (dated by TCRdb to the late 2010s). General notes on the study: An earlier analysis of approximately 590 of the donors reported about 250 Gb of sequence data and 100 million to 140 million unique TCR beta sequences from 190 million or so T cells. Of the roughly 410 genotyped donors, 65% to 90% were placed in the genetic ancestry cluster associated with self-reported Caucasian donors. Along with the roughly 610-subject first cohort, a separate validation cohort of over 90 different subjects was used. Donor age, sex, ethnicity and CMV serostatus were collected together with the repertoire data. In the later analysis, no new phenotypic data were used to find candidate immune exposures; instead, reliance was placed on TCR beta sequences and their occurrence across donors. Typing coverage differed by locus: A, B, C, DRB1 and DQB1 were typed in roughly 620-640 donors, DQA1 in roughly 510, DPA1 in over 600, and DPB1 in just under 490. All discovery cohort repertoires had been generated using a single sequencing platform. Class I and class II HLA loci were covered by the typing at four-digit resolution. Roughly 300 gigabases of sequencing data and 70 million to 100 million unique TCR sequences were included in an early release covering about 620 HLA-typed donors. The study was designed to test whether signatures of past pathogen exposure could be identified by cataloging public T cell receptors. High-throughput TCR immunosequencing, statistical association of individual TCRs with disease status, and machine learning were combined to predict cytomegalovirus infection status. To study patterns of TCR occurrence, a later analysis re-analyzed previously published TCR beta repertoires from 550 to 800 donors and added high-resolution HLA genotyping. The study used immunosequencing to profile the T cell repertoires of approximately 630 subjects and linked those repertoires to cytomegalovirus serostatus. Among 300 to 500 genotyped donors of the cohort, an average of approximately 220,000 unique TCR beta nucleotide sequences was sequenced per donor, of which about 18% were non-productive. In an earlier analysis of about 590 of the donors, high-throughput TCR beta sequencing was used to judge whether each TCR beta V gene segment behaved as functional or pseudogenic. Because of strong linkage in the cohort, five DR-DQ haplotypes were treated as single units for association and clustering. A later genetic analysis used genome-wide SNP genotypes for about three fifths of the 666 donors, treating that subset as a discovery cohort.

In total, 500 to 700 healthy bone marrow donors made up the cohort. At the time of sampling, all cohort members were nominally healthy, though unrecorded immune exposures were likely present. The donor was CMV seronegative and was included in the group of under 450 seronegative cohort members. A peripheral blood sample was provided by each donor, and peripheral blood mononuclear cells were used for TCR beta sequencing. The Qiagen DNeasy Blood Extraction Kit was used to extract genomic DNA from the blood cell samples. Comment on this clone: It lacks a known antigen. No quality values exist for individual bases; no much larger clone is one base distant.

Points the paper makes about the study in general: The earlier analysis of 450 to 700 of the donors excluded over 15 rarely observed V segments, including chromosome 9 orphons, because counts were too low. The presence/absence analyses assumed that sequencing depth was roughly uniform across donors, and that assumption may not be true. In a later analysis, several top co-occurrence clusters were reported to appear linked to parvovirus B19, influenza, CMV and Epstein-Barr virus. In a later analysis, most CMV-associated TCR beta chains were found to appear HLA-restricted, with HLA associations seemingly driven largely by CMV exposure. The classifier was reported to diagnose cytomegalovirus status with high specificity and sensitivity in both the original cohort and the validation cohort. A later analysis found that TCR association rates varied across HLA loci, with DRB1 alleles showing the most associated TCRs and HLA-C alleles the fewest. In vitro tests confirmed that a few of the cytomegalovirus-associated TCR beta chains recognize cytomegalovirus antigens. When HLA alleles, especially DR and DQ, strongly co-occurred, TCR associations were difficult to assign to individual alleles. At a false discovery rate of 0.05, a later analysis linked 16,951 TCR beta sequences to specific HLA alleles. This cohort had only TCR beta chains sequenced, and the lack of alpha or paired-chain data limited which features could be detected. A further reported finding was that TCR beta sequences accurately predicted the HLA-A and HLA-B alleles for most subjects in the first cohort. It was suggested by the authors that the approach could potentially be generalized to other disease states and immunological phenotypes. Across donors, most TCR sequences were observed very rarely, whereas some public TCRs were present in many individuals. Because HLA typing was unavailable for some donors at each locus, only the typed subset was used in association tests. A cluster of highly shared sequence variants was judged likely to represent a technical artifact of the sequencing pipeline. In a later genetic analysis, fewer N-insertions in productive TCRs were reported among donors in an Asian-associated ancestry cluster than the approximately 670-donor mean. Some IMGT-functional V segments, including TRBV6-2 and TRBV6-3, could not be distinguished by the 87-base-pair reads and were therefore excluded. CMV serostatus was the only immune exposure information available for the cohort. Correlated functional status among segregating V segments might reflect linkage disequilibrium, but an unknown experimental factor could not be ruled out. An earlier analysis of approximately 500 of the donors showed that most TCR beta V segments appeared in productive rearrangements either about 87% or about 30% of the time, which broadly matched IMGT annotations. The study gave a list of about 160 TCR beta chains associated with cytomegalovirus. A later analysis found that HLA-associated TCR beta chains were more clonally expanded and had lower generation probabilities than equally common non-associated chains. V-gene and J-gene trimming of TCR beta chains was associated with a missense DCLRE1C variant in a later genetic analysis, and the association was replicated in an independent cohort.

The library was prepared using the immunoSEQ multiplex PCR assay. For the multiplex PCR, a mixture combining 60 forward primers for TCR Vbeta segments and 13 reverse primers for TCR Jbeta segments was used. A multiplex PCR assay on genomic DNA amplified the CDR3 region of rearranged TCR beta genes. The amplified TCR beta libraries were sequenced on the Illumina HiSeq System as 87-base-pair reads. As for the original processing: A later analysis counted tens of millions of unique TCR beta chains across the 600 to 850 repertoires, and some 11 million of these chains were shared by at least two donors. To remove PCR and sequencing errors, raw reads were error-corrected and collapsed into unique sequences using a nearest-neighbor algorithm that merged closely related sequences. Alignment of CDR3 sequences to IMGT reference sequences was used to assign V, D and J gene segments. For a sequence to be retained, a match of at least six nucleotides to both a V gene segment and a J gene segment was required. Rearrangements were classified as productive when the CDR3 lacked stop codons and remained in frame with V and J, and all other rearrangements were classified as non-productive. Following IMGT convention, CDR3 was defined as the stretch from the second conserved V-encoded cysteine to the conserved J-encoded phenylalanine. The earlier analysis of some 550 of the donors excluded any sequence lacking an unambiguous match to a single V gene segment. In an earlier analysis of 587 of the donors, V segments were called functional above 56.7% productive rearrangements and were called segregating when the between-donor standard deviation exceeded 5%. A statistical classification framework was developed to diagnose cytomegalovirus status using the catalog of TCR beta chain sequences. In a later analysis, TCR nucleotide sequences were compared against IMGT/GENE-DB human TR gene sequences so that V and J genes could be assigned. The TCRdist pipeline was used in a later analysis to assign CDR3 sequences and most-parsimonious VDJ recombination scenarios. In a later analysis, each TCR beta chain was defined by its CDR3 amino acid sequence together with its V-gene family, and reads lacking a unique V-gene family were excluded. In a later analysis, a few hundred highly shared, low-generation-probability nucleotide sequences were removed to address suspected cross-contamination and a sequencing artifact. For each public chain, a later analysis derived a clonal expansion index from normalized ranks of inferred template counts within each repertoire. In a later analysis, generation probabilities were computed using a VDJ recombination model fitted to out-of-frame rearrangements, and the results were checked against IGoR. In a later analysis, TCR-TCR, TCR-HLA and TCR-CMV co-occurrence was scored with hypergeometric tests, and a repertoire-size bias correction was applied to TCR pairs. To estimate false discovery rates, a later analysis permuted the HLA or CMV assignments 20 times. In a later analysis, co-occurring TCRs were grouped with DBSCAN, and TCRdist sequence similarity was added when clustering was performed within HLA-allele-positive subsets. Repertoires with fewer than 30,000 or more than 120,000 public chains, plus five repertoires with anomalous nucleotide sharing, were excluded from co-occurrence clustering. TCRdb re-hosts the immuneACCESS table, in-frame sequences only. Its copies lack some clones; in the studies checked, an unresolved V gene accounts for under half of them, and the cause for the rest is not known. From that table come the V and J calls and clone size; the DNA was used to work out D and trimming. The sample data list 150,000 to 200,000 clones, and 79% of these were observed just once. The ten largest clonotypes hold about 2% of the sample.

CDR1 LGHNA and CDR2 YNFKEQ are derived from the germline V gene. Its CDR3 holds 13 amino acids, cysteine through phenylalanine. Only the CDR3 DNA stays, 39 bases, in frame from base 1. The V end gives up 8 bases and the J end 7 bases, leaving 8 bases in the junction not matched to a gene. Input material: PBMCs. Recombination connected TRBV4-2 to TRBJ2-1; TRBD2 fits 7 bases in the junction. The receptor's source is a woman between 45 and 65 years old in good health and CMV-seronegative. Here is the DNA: TGTGCCAGCGTAGGAAGGGAGGGGAATGAGCAGTTCTTC. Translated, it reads CASVGREGNEQFF.